One and the same sample provided the 7 T cell receptor beta chains below, sequenced in a study of PD-1 blockade in classical Hodgkin lymphoma. TCRdb's copy holds only in-frame clones and misses some; the assay was immunoSEQ multiplex PCR. Among 20,000 to 25,000 clones listed, about two thirds were seen once. Relapse was seen in all patients after autologous stem cell transplantation, and brentuximab vedotin exposure was variable. The specimen comprised peripheral blood mononuclear cells (PBMCs), sampled at baseline. The origin of the receptors is a human donor with classical Hodgkin lymphoma.

This clone was seen only once. V usage is TRBV19 and J usage is TRBJ2-2; 8 bases agree with TRBD1. Germline V CDR1 and CDR2: LNHDA, SQIVND (reference sequence). V lost 5 bases to trimming and J lost 1 base; unmatched junction nucleotides: 6. The CDR3 consists of 16 residues. The DNA of the CDR3 is TGTGCCAGTAGTCCGACCGGGACAGGGAACACCGGGGAGCTGTTTTTT. Its translation is CASSPTGTGNTGELFF.

The V call is TRBV28, the J call TRBJ1-2, with D possibly TRBD1 on 6 matching bases. V was trimmed by 6 bases and J by 8 bases, leaving 16 bases between them. Germline values: CDR1 MDHEN, CDR2 SYDVKM. This CDR3 spans 13 amino acids. The CDR3 protein is CASSPTGGMGYTF. CDR3 sequence (DNA): TGTGCCAGCAGCCCGACAGGAGGAATGGGCTACACCTTC.

The genes are TRBV5-5 and TRBJ2-2; D is possibly TRBD1 (6 bases). V lost 4 bases and J lost 7, with 17 bases in between. CDR3 length equals 15 residues. Germline CDR1 reads SGHKS; CDR2 reads YYEKEE (reference sequence). The CDR3 region has the DNA TGTGCCAGCAGCCGGGAACCCAGGGGATTCGGGGAGCTGTTTTTT. Encoded protein: CASSREPRGFGELFF.

The rearrangement links TRBV5-1 to TRBJ1-3, with a possible D match to TRBD1 (5 bases). The CDR3 runs to 17 residues. Germline V gives CDR1 SGHRS, CDR2 YFSETQ. V lost 1 base and J 1 base, leaving 15 bases between the germline ends. The CDR3 reads CASSLLVGPNSGNTIYF. The CDR3 DNA sequence: TGCGCCAGCAGCTTGTTGGTGGGGCCCAATTCTGGAAACACCATATATTTT.

V is TRBV7-9 and J is TRBJ1-1; 11 bases map to TRBD1. Losses at the gene ends were 3 bases for V and 4 bases for J; bases not matched to a gene: 7. Germline values: CDR1 SEHNR, CDR2 FQNEAQ (reference sequence). CDR3 size: 16 residues. For the CDR3, the DNA is TGTGCCAGCAGCTTTTTCACCGGGACAGGGGGCACTGAAGCTTTCTTT. Protein: CASSFFTGTGGTEAFF.

The chain is built from TRBV6-1 and TRBJ1-1; the D gene is possibly TRBD1 (6 bases). The CDR3 is 15 amino acids. The V end lost 2 bases, the J end lost 1 base, and 11 bases lay between the germline ends. Germline V lookup: CDR1 MNHNS, CDR2 SASEGT. CDR3 protein: CASSERGQRNTEAFF. The DNA of the CDR3 is TGTGCCAGCAGTGAACGTGGACAGCGGAACACTGAAGCTTTCTTT.

J is TRBJ1-1 and V is TRBV6-1; possibly TRBD1 for D (6 bases). CDR3 length equals 12 residues. V was clipped by 6 bases and J by 7 bases, with 12 bases between them. Germline V CDR1 and CDR2: MNHNS, SASEGT. The CDR3 protein is CASSRNRVEAFF. The CDR3 DNA reads TGTGCCAGCAGCAGGAACAGGGTTGAAGCTTTCTTT.